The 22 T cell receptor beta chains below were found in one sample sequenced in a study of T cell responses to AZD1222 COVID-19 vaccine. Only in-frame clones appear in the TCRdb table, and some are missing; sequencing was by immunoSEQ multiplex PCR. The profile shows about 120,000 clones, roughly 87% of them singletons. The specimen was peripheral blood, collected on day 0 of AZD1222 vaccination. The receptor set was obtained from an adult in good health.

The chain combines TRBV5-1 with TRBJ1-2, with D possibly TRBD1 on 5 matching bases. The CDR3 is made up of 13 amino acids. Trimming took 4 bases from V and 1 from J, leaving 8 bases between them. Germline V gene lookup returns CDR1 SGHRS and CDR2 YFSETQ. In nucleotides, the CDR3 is TGCGCCAGCAGCCTGGACATTAACTATGGCTACACCTTC. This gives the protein CASSLDINYGYTF.

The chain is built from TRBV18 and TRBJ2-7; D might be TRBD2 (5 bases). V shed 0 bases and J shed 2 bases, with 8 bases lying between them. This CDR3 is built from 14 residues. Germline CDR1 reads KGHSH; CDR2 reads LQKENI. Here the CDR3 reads CASSPPPGTYEQYF. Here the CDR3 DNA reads TGTGCCAGCTCACCACCCCCGGGGACCTACGAGCAGTACTTC.

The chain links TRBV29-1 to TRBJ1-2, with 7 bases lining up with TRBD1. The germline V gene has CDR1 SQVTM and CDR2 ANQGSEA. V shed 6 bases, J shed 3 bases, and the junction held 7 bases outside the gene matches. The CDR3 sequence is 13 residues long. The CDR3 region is CSVVDRVDYGYTF. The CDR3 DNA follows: TGCAGCGTAGTAGACAGGGTAGACTATGGCTACACCTTC.

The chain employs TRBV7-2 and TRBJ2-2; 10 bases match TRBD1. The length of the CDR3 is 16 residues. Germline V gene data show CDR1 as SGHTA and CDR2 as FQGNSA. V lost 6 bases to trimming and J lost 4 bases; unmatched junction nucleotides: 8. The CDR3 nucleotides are TGTGCCAGCAGATTCCCGGGACAGGGGACCACCGGGGAGCTGTTTTTT. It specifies CASRFPGQGTTGELFF.

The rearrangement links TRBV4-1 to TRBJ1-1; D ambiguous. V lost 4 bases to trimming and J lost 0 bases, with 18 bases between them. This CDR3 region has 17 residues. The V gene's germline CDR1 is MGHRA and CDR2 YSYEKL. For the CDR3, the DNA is TGCGCCAGCAGCCTGAGCTCCGGGCGAACGTTGAACACTGAAGCTTTCTTT. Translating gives CASSLSSGRTLNTEAFF.

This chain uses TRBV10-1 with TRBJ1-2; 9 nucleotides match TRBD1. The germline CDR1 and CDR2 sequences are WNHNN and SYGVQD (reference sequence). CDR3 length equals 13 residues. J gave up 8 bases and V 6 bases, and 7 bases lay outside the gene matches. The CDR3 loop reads CASSPWGQGGYTF. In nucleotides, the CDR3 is TGCGCCAGCAGCCCGTGGGGACAGGGCGGCTACACCTTC.

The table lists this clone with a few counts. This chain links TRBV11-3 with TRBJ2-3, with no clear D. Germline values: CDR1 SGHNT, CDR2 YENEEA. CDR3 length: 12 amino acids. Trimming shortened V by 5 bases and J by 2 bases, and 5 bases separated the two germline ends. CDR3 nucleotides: TGTGCCAGCAGCCCTGTCACAGATACGCAGTATTTT. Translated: CASSPVTDTQYF.

The CDR3 sequence: CASSSPGTSIYNEQFF. The CDR3 DNA reads TGTGCCAGCAGCTCCCCCGGGACTAGTATCTACAATGAGCAGTTCTTC. The V gene is TRBV7-9, the J gene TRBJ2-1, with 8 bases that match TRBD2. J gave up 3 bases and V 4 bases, and 8 bases lay outside the gene matches. CDR1 SEHNR and CDR2 FQNEAQ come from the germline V gene (reference sequence). CDR3 length equals 16 residues.

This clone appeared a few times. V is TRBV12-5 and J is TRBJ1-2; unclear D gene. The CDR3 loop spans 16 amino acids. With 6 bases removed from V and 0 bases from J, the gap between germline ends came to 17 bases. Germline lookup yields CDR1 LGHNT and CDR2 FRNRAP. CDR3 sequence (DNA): TGTGCTAGTGGCCGTCAGCCCACATCGACTAACTATGGCTACACCTTC. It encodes CASGRQPTSTNYGYTF.

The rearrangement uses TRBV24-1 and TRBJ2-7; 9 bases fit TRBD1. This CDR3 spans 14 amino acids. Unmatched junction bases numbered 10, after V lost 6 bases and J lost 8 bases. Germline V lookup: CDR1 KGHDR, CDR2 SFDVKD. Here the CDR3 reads CATSNSGTGLQQYF. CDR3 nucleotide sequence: TGTGCCACCAGTAACTCCGGGACAGGGCTCCAGCAGTACTTC.

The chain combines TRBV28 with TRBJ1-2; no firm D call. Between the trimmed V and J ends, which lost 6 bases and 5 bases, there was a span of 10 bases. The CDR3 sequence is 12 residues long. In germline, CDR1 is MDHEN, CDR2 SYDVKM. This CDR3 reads CASRTNHYGYTF. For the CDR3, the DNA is TGTGCCAGCAGGACCAACCATTATGGCTACACCTTC.

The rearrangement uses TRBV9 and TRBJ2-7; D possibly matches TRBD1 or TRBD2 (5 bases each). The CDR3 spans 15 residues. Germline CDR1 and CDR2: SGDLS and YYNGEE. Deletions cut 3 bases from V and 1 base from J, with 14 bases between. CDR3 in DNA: TGTGCCAGCAGCGGGCACCGGGACGGTTCCTACGAGCAGTACTTC. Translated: CASSGHRDGSYEQYF.

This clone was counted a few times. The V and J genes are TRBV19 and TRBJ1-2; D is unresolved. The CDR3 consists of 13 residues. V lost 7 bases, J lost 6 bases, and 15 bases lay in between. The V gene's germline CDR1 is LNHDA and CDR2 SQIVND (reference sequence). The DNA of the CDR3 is TGTGCCAGTACCCTAGGGAGGGTAGATGGCTACACCTTC. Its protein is CASTLGRVDGYTF.

CDR3 sequence reads: CASTGGAEAFF. The CDR3 bases are TGTGCCAGCACTGGGGGCGCTGAAGCTTTCTTT. The V gene is TRBV6-5, the J gene TRBJ1-1; TRBD1 might be the D (6 bases). This CDR3 contains 11 residues. Per germline, CDR1 MNHEY and CDR2 SVGAGI. Trimming took 7 bases from V and 6 from J, leaving 9 bases between them.

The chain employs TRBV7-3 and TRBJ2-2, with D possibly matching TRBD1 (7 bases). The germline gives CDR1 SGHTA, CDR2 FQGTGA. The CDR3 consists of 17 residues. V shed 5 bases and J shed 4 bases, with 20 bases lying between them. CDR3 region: CASSPIGRGAGTGELFF. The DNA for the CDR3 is TGTGCCAGCAGCCCGATCGGCAGGGGGGCGGGCACCGGGGAGCTGTTTTTT.

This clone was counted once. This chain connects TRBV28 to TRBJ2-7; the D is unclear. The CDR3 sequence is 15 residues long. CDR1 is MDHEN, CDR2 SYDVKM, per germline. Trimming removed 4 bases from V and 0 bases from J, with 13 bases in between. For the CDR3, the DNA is TGTGCCAGCAGTTCCCTTGGAGCAGGCTCCTACGAGCAGTACTTC. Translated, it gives CASSSLGAGSYEQYF.

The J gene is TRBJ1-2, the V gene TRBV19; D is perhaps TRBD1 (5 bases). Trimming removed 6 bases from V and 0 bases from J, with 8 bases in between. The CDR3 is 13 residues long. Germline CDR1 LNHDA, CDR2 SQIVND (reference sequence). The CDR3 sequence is CASSETANYGYTF. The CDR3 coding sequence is TGTGCCAGTAGCGAGACAGCTAACTATGGCTACACCTTC.

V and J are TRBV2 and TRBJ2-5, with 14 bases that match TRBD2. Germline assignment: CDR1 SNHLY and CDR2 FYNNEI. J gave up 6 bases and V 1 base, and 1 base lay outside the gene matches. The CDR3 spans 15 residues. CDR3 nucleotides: TGTGCCAGCAGTGAAGGGACTAGCGGGAGGAAGACCCAGTACTTC. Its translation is CASSEGTSGRKTQYF.

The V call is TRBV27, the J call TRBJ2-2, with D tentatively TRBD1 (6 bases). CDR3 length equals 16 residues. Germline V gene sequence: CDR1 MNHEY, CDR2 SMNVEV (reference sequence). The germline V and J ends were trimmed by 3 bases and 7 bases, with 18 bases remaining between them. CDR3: CASSFNRVMKGGELFF. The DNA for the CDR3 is TGTGCCAGCAGTTTTAACAGGGTGATGAAAGGCGGGGAGCTGTTTTTT.

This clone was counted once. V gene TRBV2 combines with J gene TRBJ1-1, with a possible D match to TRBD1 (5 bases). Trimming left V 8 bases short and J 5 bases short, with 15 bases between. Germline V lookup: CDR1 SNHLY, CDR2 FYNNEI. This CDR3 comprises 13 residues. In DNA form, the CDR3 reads TGTGCCAGCGACGGCCAGCGGGGGACTGAAGCTTTCTTT. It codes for CASDGQRGTEAFF. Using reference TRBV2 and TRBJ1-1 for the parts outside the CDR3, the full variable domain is EPEVTQTPSHQVTQMGQEVILRCVPISNHLYFYWYRQILGQKVEFLVSFYNNEISEKSEIFDDQFSVERPDGSNFTLKIRSTKLEDSAMYFCASDGQRGTEAFFGQGTRLTVV.

The CDR3 protein is CAWSVPSQGRQNTF. The CDR3 nucleotides are TGTGCCTGGAGTGTACCGTCGCAGGGTCGTCAGAACACCTTC. The chain links TRBV30 to TRBJ1-2, with D maybe TRBD1 (5 bases). V was clipped by 0 bases and J by 12 bases, with 20 bases between them. Germline assignment: CDR1 GTSNPN and CDR2 SVGIG (reference sequence). The CDR3 contains 14 residues.

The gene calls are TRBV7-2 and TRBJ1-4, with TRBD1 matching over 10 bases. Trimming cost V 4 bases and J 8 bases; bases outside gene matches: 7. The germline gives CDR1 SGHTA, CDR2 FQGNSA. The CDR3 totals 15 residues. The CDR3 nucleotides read TGTGCCAGCAGCTCATGGACAGGGGGGGAAGAAAAACTGTTTTTT. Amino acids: CASSSWTGGEEKLFF.